These 18 T cell receptor beta chains originate from one sample sequenced in a study of human T cells and chemical hapten exposure. Time point noted: patch test 1, 2 weeks after DPC sensitization. Treatment of the sample: therapeutic diphenylcyclopropenone sensitization with weekly scalp DPC. TCRdb passed the RACE reads through MiXCR, listing each CDR3 protein once. Of 150,000 to 200,000 distinct CDR3 sequences detected, more than 14% appear once; the ten largest clones hold about 1.7%. The source was whole blood, collected in connection with sensitization to the hapten diphenylcyclopropenone (DPC). Source of these receptors: a woman in her twenties or thirties with alopecia areata. Some clones in this sample may be carry-over from other donors' samples.

This clonotype has a count of ten or more. This chain joins TRBV7-8 and TRBJ2-2, with D possibly being TRBD1 (6 bases). V was shortened by 2 bases and J by 1 base, with 8 bases between the two germline ends. The CDR3 contains 15 residues. Germline CDR1 SGHVS, CDR2 FQNEAQ. Here the CDR3 reads CASSLNRVNTGELFF. As DNA, the CDR3 is TGTGCCAGCAGCTTAAACAGGGTGAACACCGGGGAGCTGTTTTTT.

This clonotype appeared a few times. V usage is TRBV11-3 and J usage is TRBJ1-1; perhaps TRBD1 as D (6 bases). The V end lost 5 bases, the J end lost 6 bases, and 7 bases lay between the germline ends. Germline CDR1 SGHNT, CDR2 YENEEA. The CDR3 extends over 11 amino acids. Written as DNA, the CDR3 is TGTGCCAGCAGCGGGGGCCCTGAAGCTTTCTTT. Translating gives CASSGGPEAFF.

The CDR3 DNA reads TGTGCCAGTTCCCTTCCGGGCAGTAGGTTTTCTATGAACACTGAAGCTTTCTTT. Translating gives CASSLPGSRFSMNTEAFF. J is TRBJ1-1 and V is TRBV6-2 or TRBV6-3; no reliable D call. Germline loops: CDR1 MNHEY, CDR2 SVGEGT. The CDR3 is 18 residues long. Trimming left V 9 bases short and J 0 bases short, with 26 bases between.

This clonotype was seen only a few times. The chain couples TRBV12-3 or TRBV12-4 to TRBJ1-5; TRBD1 matches at 8 bases. This CDR3 has 14 residues. With 6 bases clipped from V and 5 bases from J, the junction kept 6 bases outside the gene matches. CDR3 nucleotides: TGTGCCAGCAGGGTACAGGGGGGACATCAGCCCCAGCATTTT. Protein sequence: CASRVQGGHQPQHF.

This clonotype was counted between two and nine times. The rearrangement links TRBV28 to TRBJ2-5; D call uncertain. V gave up 11 bases and J gave up 6 bases, with 19 bases separating them. CDR1 is MDHEN and CDR2 is SYDVKM in the germline V gene. The CDR3 is 13 amino acids. CDR3 amino acids: CAVQDPGKKTQYF. In DNA form, the CDR3 reads TGTGCCGTCCAGGACCCTGGGAAAAAGACCCAGTACTTC.

V gene TRBV5-5 combines with J gene TRBJ1-4; 9 bases align to TRBD1. The V and J ends lost 4 bases and 3 bases, in that order; junction bases with no gene match: 13. The V gene's germline CDR1 is SGHKS and CDR2 YYEKEE (reference sequence). The CDR3 is 18 amino acids. Here the CDR3 reads CASSVETGTGRSNEKLFF. As DNA, the CDR3 is TGTGCCAGCAGCGTGGAGACCGGGACAGGGAGATCTAATGAAAAACTGTTTTTT.

This clonotype was counted many times. The chain combines TRBV5-1 with TRBJ2-2; the D gene is possibly TRBD2 (6 bases). Looked up from germline, CDR1 is SGHRS and CDR2 is YFSETQ. The ends were cut back, 1 base at V and 3 bases at J, with 10 bases in the middle. The CDR3 runs to 15 residues. As DNA, the CDR3 is TGCGCCAGCAGCTTGAGCGGGCCCCACACCGGGGAGCTGTTTTTT. Translation gives CASSLSGPHTGELFF.

The chain carries TRBV7-9 and TRBJ2-7; 9 positions agree with TRBD1. This CDR3 region has 16 residues. Germline CDR1 and CDR2: SEHNR and FQNEAQ (reference sequence). With 3 bases clipped from V and 4 bases from J, the junction kept 10 bases outside the gene matches. The DNA of the CDR3 is TGTGCCAGCAGCTTCCTCCGGGGACAGGGAGAGTACGAGCAGTACTTC. Amino acids: CASSFLRGQGEYEQYF.

J is TRBJ1-5 and V is TRBV7-8; TRBD1 might be the D (5 bases). CDR1 and CDR2 from the germline V gene are SGHVS and FQNEAQ. V lost 0 bases and J lost 0, with 12 bases in between. This CDR3 has 17 residues. In DNA, the CDR3 is TGTGCCAGCAGCTTAGCCCCGGTAGGGGTTAGCAATCAGCCCCAGCATTTT. Amino acids: CASSLAPVGVSNQPQHF.

V and J are TRBV11-2 and TRBJ1-1; D not resolved. V lost 2 bases and J 0 bases, leaving 4 bases between the germline ends. The CDR3 runs to 13 residues. Germline V gene data show CDR1 as SGHAT and CDR2 as FQNNGV. CDR3 DNA sequence: TGTGCCAGCAGCTTAAGGCTGAACACTGAAGCTTTCTTT. Residues: CASSLRLNTEAFF. Filled out from reference TRBV11-2 and TRBJ1-1, the complete variable domain reads EAGVAQSPRYKIIEKRQSVAFWCNPISGHATLYWYQQILGQGPKLLIQFQNNGVVDDSQLPKDRFSAERLKGVDSTLKIQPAKLEDSAVYLCASSLRLNTEAFFGQGTRLTVV.

This chain connects TRBV28 to TRBJ1-1; the match to TRBD1 covers 7 bases. Germline values: CDR1 MDHEN, CDR2 SYDVKM. The CDR3 spans 16 residues. Unmatched junction bases numbered 14, after V lost 10 bases and J lost 0 bases. CDR3 protein: CAIHSRQGLVNTEAFF. DNA for the CDR3: TGTGCCATCCACTCTCGACAGGGATTGGTGAACACTGAAGCTTTCTTT.

This clonotype was counted between two and nine times. The chain is built from TRBV5-1 and TRBJ1-2; D perhaps matches TRBD1 (6 bases). Germline V gene lookup returns CDR1 SGHRS and CDR2 YFSETQ. Between the trimmed V and J ends, which lost 3 bases and 5 bases, there was a span of 14 bases. This CDR3 comprises 14 residues. The CDR3 is CASSYGQNEYGYTF. The CDR3 DNA reads TGCGCCAGCAGCTACGGACAGAACGAGTATGGCTACACCTTC. Using reference TRBV5-1 and TRBJ1-2 for the parts outside the CDR3, the full variable domain is KAGVTQTPRYLIKTRGQQVTLSCSPISGHRSVSWYQQTPGQGLQFLFEYFSETQRNKGNFPGRFSGRQFSNSRSEMNVSTLELGDSALYLCASSYGQNEYGYTFGSGTRLTVV.

For this clonotype: One junction end does not reproduce the germline sequence, and a read error may be involved. J is TRBJ1-1 and V is TRBV3-1; the D is unclear. Per the germline V gene, CDR1 is LGHDT and CDR2 is YNNKEL (reference sequence). The CDR3 extends over 12 amino acids. Written as DNA, the CDR3 is TGTGCCAGCAGCCTCGCGTCCGCGGGCTGGCTCTTT. This codes for CASSLASAGWLF.

There are many counts of this clonotype. This sequence joins TRBV28 and TRBJ2-7, with D maybe TRBD2 (5 bases). The germline CDR1 and CDR2 sequences are MDHEN and SYDVKM. The V end lost 2 bases, the J end lost 2 bases, and 13 bases lay between the germline ends. The CDR3 runs to 15 residues. CDR3 nucleotide sequence: TGTGCCAGCAGTTTACCCCGGGATACACCCTACGAGCAGTACTTC. It specifies CASSLPRDTPYEQYF.

The chain combines TRBV4-2 with TRBJ1-1; D is perhaps TRBD1 (5 bases). The ends were cut back, 3 bases at V and 1 base at J, with 18 bases in the middle. The germline gives CDR1 LGHNA, CDR2 YNFKEQ. The CDR3 loop spans 17 amino acids. CDR3 amino acids: CASSHPTTGTRNTEAFF. The CDR3 nucleotides are TGTGCCAGCAGCCACCCGACCACCGGGACGAGGAACACTGAAGCTTTCTTT.

The DNA for the CDR3 is TGTGCCAGCAGCCCCCCTCGTGGGGGAGGGAGCTACAATGAGCAGTTCTTC. Amino acid sequence: CASSPPRGGGSYNEQFF. J is TRBJ2-1 and V is TRBV11-2; TRBD2 aligns across 7 bases. CDR1 and CDR2 (germline): SGHAT, FQNNGV. This CDR3 is built from 17 residues. V lost 5 bases and J lost 3; bases outside the gene matches: 13. Full variable domain (remainder filled in from reference TRBV11-2 and TRBJ2-1): EAGVAQSPRYKIIEKRQSVAFWCNPISGHATLYWYQQILGQGPKLLIQFQNNGVVDDSQLPKDRFSAERLKGVDSTLKIQPAKLEDSAVYLCASSPPRGGGSYNEQFFGPGTRLTVL.

There are a few counts of this clonotype. The chain carries TRBV7-9 and TRBJ2-5; D call uncertain. The V gene lost 7 bases and the J gene lost 4 bases, with 16 bases spanning the gap. This CDR3 is built from 14 residues. The germline V gene has CDR1 SEHNR and CDR2 FQNEAQ (reference sequence). The CDR3 DNA is TGTGCCAGCACCCCCCAGATGGATTCAGAGACCCAGTACTTC. This sequence encodes CASTPQMDSETQYF.

This chain connects TRBV12-3 or TRBV12-4 to TRBJ2-1, with D possibly called TRBD1 or TRBD2 (5 bases each). This CDR3 is built from 14 residues. Trimming removed 6 bases at V and 4 bases at J, with 13 bases between. The CDR3 spells CASRTGTRYNEQFF. The CDR3 nucleotides are TGTGCCAGCAGAACCGGGACGAGATACAATGAGCAGTTCTTC.